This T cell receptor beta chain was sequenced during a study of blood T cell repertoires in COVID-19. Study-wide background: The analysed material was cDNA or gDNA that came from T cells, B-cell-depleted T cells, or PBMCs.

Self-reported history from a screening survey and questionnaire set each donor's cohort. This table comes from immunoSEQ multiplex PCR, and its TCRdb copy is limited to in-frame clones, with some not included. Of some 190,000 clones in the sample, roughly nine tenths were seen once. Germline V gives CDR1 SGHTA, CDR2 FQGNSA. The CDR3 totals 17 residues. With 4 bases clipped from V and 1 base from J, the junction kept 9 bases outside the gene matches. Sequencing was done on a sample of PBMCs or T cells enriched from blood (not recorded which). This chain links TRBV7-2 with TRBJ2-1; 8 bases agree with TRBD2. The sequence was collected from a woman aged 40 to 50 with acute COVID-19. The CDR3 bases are TGTGCCAGCAGCTCGTCCCGGGGGGGACTATCCTACAATGAGCAGTTCTTC. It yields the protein CASSSSRGGLSYNEQFF.